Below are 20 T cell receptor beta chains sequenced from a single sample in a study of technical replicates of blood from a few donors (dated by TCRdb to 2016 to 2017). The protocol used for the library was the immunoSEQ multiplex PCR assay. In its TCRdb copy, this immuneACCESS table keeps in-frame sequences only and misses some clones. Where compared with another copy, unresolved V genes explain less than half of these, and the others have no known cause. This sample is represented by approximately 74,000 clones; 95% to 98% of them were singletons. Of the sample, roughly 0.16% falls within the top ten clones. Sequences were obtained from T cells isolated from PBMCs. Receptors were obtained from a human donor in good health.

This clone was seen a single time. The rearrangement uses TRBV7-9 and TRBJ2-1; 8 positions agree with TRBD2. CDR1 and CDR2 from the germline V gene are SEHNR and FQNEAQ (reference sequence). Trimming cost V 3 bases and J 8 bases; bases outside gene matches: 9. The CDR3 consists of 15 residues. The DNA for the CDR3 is TGTGCCAGCAGCTTTTCTGCCTCGGGGGGGGATGAGCAGTTCTTC. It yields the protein CASSFSASGGDEQFF.

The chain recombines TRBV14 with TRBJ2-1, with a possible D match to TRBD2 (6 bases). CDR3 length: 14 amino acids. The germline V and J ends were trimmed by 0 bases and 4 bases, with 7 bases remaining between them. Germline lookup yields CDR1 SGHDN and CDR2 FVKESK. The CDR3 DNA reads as TGTGCCAGCAGCCAAGATGGGACTTACAATGAGCAGTTCTTC. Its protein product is CASSQDGTYNEQFF.

This CDR3 is CASSLNSPDSLAKNIQYF. The CDR3 DNA sequence: TGTGCCAGCAGCTTAAACTCGCCGGACAGTCTAGCCAAAAACATTCAGTACTTC. This chain joins TRBV7-6 and TRBJ2-4; the D gene is possibly TRBD1 (6 bases). V lost 2 bases to trimming and J lost 0 bases, with 17 bases between them. The CDR3 extends over 18 amino acids. Germline CDR1 and CDR2: SGHVS and FNYEAQ. Combining the CDR3 with reference TRBV7-6 and TRBJ2-4 gives the whole variable domain GAGVSQSPRYKVTKRGQDVALRCDPISGHVSLYWYRQALGQGPEFLTYFNYEAQQDKSGLPNDRFSAERPEGSISTLTIQRTEQRDSAMYRCASSLNSPDSLAKNIQYFGAGTRLSVL.

The CDR3: CASAPLRVAEAFF. DNA for the CDR3: TGCGCCAGCGCCCCCCTGCGAGTTGCTGAAGCTTTCTTT. The chain links TRBV5-1 to TRBJ1-1; D gene ambiguous. V was pared by 7 bases and J by 6 bases, with 16 bases between. The CDR3 consists of 13 residues. CDR1 and CDR2 (germline): SGHRS, YFSETQ.

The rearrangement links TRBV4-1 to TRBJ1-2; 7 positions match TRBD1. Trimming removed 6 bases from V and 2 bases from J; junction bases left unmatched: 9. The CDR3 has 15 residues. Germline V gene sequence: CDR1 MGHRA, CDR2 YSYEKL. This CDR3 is CASSHTGDRNYGYTF. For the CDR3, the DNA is TGCGCCAGCAGTCACACAGGGGATCGGAACTATGGCTACACCTTC.

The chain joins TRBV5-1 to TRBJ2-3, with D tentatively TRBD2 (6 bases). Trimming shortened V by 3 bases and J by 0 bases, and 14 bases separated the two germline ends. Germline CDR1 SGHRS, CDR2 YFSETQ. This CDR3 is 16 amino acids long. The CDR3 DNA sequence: TGCGCCAGCAGCTCTCTCGGGGGACCTAGCACAGATACGCAGTATTTT. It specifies CASSSLGGPSTDTQYF. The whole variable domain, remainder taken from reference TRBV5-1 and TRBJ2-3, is KAGVTQTPRYLIKTRGQQVTLSCSPISGHRSVSWYQQTPGQGLQFLFEYFSETQRNKGNFPGRFSGRQFSNSRSEMNVSTLELGDSALYLCASSSLGGPSTDTQYFGPGTRLTVL.

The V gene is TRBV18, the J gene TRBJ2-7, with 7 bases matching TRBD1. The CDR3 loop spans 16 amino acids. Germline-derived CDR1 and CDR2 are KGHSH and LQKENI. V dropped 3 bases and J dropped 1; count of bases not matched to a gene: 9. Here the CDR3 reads CASSPPGQVGSYEQYF. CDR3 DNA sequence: TGTGCCAGCTCACCGCCTGGACAGGTCGGATCCTACGAGCAGTACTTC.

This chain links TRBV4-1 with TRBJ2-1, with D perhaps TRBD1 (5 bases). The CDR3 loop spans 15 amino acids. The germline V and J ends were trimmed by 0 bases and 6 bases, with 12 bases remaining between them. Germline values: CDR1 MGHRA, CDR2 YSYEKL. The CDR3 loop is CASSQDGAGINEQFF. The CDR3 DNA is TGCGCCAGCAGCCAAGATGGGGCTGGTATCAATGAGCAGTTCTTC.

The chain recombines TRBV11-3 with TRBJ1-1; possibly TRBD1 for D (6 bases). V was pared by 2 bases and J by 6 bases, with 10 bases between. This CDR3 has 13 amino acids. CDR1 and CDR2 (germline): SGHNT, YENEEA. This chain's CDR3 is CASSLTRGAEAFF. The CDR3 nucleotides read TGTGCCAGCAGCTTAACCAGGGGAGCTGAAGCTTTCTTT.

DNA for the CDR3: TGCGCCAGCAGCGTTATTGGGCCATACACAGATACGCAGTATTTT. It specifies CASSVIGPYTDTQYF. This chain connects TRBV5-1 to TRBJ2-3; D gene unclear. The CDR3 loop spans 15 amino acids. From germline, CDR1 is SGHRS and CDR2 YFSETQ. V was cut by 4 bases and J by 2 bases, with 14 bases left in between.

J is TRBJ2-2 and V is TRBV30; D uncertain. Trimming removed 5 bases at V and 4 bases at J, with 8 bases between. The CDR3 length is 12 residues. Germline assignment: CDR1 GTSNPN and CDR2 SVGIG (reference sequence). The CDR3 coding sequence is TGTGCCTGGTTTAGTGGCACCGGGGAGCTGTTTTTT. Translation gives CAWFSGTGELFF.

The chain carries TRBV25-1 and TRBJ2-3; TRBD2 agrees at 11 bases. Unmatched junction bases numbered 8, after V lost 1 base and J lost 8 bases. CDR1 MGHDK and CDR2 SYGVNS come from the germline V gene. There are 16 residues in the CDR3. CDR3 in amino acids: CASSESLSGGVSTQYF. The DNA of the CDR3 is TGTGCCAGCAGTGAATCCCTTAGCGGGGGGGTGAGTACGCAGTATTTT.

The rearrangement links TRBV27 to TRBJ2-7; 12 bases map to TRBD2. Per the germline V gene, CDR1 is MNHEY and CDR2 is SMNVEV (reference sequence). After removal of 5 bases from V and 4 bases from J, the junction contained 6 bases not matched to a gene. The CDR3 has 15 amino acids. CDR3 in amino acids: CASSQTSGRYYEQYF. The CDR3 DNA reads TGTGCCAGCAGTCAGACTAGCGGGAGATATTACGAGCAGTACTTC.

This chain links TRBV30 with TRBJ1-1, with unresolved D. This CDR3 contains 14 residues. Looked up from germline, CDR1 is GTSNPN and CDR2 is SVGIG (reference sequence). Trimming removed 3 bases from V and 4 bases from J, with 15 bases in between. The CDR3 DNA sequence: TGTGCCTGGAGGGGCCCTTCGGCGGGCACTGAAGCTTTCTTT. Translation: CAWRGPSAGTEAFF.

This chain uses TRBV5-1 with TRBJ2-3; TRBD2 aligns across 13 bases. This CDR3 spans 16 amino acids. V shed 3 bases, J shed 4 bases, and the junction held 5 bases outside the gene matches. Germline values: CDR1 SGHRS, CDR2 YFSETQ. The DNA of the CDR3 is TGCGCCAGCAGCTATACTAGCGGGGGGGCGGCAGATACGCAGTATTTT. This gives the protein CASSYTSGGAADTQYF.

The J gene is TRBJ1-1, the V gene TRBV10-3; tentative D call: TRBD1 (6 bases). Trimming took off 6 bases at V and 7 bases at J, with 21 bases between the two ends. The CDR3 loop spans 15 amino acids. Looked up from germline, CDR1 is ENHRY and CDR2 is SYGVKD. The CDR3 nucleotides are TGTGCCATCAGGGAGGCAGGACAGCAGACTATTGAAGCTTTCTTT. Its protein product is CAIREAGQQTIEAFF.

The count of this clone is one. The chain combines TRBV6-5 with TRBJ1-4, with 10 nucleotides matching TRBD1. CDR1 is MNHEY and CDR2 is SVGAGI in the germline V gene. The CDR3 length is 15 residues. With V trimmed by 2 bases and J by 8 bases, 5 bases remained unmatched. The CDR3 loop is CASSYSGTGDEKLFF. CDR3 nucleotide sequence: TGTGCCAGCAGTTACAGTGGGACAGGGGACGAAAAACTGTTTTTT.

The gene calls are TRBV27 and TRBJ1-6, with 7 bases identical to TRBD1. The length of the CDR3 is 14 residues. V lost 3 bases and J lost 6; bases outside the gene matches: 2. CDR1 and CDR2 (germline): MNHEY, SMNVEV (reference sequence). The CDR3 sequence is CASSLWDSNSPLHF. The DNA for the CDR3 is TGTGCCAGCAGTTTGTGGGACAGTAATTCACCCCTCCACTTT.

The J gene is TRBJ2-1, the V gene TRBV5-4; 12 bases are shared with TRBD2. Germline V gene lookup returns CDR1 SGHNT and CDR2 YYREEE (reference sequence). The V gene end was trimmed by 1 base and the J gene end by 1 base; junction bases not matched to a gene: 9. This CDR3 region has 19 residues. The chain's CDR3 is CASSLPSGGARLSYNEQFF. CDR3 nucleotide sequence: TGTGCCAGCAGCTTGCCTAGCGGGGGGGCTCGATTATCCTACAATGAGCAGTTCTTC.

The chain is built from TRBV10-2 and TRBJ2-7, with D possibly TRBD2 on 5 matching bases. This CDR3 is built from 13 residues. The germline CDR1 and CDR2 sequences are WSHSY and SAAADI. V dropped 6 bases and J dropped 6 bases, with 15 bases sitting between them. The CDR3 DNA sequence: TGCGCCAGCAGACTAGGGCCATCACGCGAGCAGTACTTC. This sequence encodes CASRLGPSREQYF.